A single sample gave rise to the 2 T cell receptor beta chains below, sequenced in a study of blood T cell repertoires in COVID-19. The data were produced by immunoSEQ multiplex PCR, yet TCRdb's version contains in-frame clones alone and is incomplete. In the table there are a few hundred thousand clones, roughly 87% of which are singletons. The sample consisted of PBMCs or T cells enriched from blood (not recorded which). All receptors come from a young woman who had recovered from COVID-19.

The V call is TRBV7-9, the J call TRBJ1-4; D perhaps matches TRBD1 (6 bases). Trimming shortened V by 1 base and J by 6 bases, and 15 bases separated the two germline ends. The CDR3 contains 16 residues. The germline V gene encodes CDR1 SEHNR and CDR2 FQNEAQ (reference sequence). CDR3 DNA sequence: TGTGCCAGCAGCTTAGATGGGGGCGCGGGTTATGAAAAACTGTTTTTT. Translating it yields CASSLDGGAGYEKLFF.

The V gene is TRBV10-1, the J gene TRBJ2-2; D ambiguous. The CDR3 runs to 16 residues. V lost 0 bases and J 1 base, leaving 9 bases between the germline ends. Germline V lookup: CDR1 WNHNN, CDR2 SYGVQD (reference sequence). The CDR3 sequence is CASSESATLNTGELFF. Here the CDR3 DNA reads TGCGCCAGCAGTGAGTCGGCGACTCTGAACACCGGGGAGCTGTTTTTT.